The 9 T cell receptor beta chains given below trace back to one sample, sequenced in a study of vaccination and CD4 T cells after COVID-19. Cultured CD4+ T-cell DNA underwent Oncomine TCR Beta short-read sequencing. Each CDR3 protein is one row after TCRdb ran MiXCR on the PCR reads. This table holds about 22,000 distinct CDR3 sequences, 45% to 55% found once. No antigen is known for these receptors. As for time point: late sampling 161 to 241 days after vaccination in a few convalescent patients. Treatment indicated: approximately 9-day PBMC culture with coronavirus spike peptide pools or control peptides (ViraFEST assay). Sequenced material: CD4+ T cells from blood, cultured in vitro, taken about 7 months after SARS-CoV-2 vaccination. The receptors were gathered from a human donor who had recovered from COVID-19.

This clonotype has just a few counts. The chain links TRBV7-2 to TRBJ2-7; D possibly matches TRBD1 or TRBD2 (5 bases each). The CDR3 is 18 residues long. V lost 4 bases, J lost 3 bases, and 25 bases lay in between. Germline values: CDR1 SGHTA, CDR2 FQGNSA. As DNA, the CDR3 is TGTGCCAGCAGCTACCAATCCGGTGGGGGACGGAAGGACTACGAGCAGTACTTC. This gives the protein CASSYQSGGGRKDYEQYF.

In regard to this clonotype: Sequence at one end of the junction differs from germline and may be a read error. The rearrangement uses TRBV10-3 and TRBJ1-6; D remains unclear. Germline V gives CDR1 ENHRY, CDR2 SYGVKD. The CDR3 spans 14 residues. The CDR3 protein is CASSLYISGSPLHF. CDR3 DNA sequence: TGTGCCAGCAGTTTATACATATCAGGTTCACCCCTCCACTTT.

This chain links TRBV5-1 with TRBJ2-6; 8 bases match TRBD1. This CDR3 has 14 residues. The J segment lost 3 bases and the V segment lost 8 bases, leaving 4 bases of the junction unmatched. Germline CDR1 SGHRS, CDR2 YFSETQ. The CDR3 nucleotides are TGCGCCAGTCAGGGGGCGCTTGGGGCCAACGTCCTGACTTTC. It is translated as CASQGALGANVLTF. Drawing the rest from reference TRBV5-1 and TRBJ2-6, the complete variable domain is KAGVTQTPRYLIKTRGQQVTLSCSPISGHRSVSWYQQTPGQGLQFLFEYFSETQRNKGNFPGRFSGRQFSNSRSEMNVSTLELGDSALYLCASQGALGANVLTFGAGSRLTVL.

Concerning this clonotype itself: One end of the junction is discordant with germline, which a read error may explain. The J gene is TRBJ2-6, the V gene TRBV15, with TRBD1 as a possible D gene (5 bases). The CDR3 contains 17 residues. Germline loops: CDR1 LNHNV, CDR2 YYDKDF (reference sequence). The CDR3 loop is CATSRERRYSGASVLTF. The CDR3 DNA sequence: TGTGCCACCAGCAGGGAAAGACGGTACTCTGGGGCCAGCGTCCTGACTTTC.

The chain links TRBV20-1 to TRBJ2-2; D perhaps matches TRBD2 (5 bases). CDR3 length: 14 residues. Trimming left V 1 base short and J 4 bases short, with 10 bases between. Per the germline V gene, CDR1 is DFQATT and CDR2 is SNEGSKA (reference sequence). The CDR3 sequence: CSARGPRGTGELFF. CDR3 DNA sequence: TGCAGTGCTAGAGGGCCCCGGGGCACCGGGGAGCTGTTTTTT.

A note on this clonotype: The junction shows a germline mismatch at one end, possibly a read error. The gene calls are TRBV7-7 and TRBJ2-2; no reliable D call. The CDR3 length is 14 residues. CDR1 is SSHAT and CDR2 is FNYEAQ in the germline V gene (reference sequence). This CDR3 reads CASSLDPNTGELFF. For the CDR3, the DNA is TGTGCTAGCAGCTTAGACCCGAACACCGGGGAGCTGTTTTTT.

This clonotype was found a few times. J is TRBJ2-7 and V is TRBV21-1; TRBD2 is the table's D call, not checked against the DNA. TRBV21-1 is classified as a pseudogene. This CDR3 is 11 amino acids long. CDR3 in DNA: TGTGCCAGCTGTAGTCGCTACGAGCAGTACTTC. Translated: CASCSRYEQYF.

V gene TRBV7-8 combines with J gene TRBJ1-1; D is uncertain. Deletions cut 1 base from V and 1 base from J, with 7 bases between. Germline V CDR1 and CDR2: SGHVS, FQNEAQ. This CDR3 contains 14 residues. This CDR3 is CASSLERGNTEAFF. In nucleotides, the CDR3 is TGTGCCAGCAGCTTAGAACGGGGGAACACTGAAGCTTTCTTT.

Only one count was recorded for this clonotype. The V gene is TRBV10-3, the J gene TRBJ2-1; 9 positions match TRBD2. The V and J ends lost 4 bases and 3 bases, in that order; junction bases with no gene match: 1. This CDR3 contains 14 residues. The germline V gene has CDR1 ENHRY and CDR2 SYGVKD. The CDR3 region is CAISGLAVYNEQFF. CDR3 DNA sequence: TGTGCCATCAGTGGACTAGCGGTCTACAATGAGCAGTTCTTC.